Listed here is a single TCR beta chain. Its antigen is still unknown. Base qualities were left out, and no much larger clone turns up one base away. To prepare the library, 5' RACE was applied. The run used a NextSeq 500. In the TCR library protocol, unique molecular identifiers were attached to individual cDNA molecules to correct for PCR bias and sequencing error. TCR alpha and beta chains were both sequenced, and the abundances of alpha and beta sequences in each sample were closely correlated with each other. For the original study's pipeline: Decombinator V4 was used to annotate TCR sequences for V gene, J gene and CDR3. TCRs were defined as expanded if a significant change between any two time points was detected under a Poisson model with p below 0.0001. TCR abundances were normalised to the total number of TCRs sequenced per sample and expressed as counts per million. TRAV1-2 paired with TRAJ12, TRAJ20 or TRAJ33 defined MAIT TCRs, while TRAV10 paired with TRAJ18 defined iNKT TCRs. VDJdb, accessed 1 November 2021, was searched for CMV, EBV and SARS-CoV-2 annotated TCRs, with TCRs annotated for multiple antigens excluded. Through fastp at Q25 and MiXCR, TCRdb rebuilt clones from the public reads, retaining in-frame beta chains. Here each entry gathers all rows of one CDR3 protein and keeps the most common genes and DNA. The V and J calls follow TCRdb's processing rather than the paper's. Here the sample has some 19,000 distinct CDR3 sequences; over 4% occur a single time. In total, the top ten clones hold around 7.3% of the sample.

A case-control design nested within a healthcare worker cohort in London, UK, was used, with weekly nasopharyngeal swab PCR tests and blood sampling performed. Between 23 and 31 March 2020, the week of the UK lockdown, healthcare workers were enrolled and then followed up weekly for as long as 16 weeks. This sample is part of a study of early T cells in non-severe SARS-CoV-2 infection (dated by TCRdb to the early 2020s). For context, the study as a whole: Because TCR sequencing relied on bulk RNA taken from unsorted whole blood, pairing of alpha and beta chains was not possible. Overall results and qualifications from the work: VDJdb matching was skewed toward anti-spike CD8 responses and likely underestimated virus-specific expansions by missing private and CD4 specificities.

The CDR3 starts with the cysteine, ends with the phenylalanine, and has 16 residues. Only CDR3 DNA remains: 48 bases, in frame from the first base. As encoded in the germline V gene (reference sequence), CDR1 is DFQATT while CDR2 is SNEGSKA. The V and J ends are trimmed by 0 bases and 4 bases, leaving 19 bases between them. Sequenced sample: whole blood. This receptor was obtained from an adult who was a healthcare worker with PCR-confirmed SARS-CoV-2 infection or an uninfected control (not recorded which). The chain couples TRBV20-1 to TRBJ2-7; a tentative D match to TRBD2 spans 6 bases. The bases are TGCAGTGCTAGAGATGTAGAAAGGTCGGAGGGATACGAGCAGTACTTC. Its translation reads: CSARDVERSEGYEQYF.